One sample yielded the 12 T cell receptor beta chains listed below, sequenced in a study of T cells after yellow fever vaccination. One entry per CDR3 protein, called by TCRdb with MiXCR from the 5' RACE reads. The sample lists over 150,000 distinct CDR3 sequences; approximately 6% were seen once. The sample consisted of CD4+ T cells sorted from PBMCs, taken on the day of the first yellow fever vaccination. Receptors originate from a man between 18 and 29 years old who received the YFV17D yellow fever vaccine.

In this sample, this clonotype turned up many times. The CDR3 region is CASSHTQDSPLHF. The CDR3 DNA reads TGTGCCAGCAGTCACACACAGGATTCACCCCTCCACTTT. V and J are TRBV27 and TRBJ1-6, with D possibly matching TRBD1 (5 bases). The CDR3 is 13 residues long. Germline CDR1 is MNHEY and CDR2 is SMNVEV (reference sequence). Trimming removed 5 bases from V and 8 bases from J, with 10 bases in between.

The chain carries TRBV18 and TRBJ1-6; tentatively, D is TRBD1 (5 bases). The V gene's germline CDR1 is KGHSH and CDR2 LQKENI. The CDR3 extends over 15 amino acids. V lost 2 bases, J lost 7 bases, and 12 bases lay in between. This CDR3 is CASSPRTPQNSPLHF. CDR3 in DNA: TGTGCCAGCTCACCAAGGACACCCCAAAATTCACCCCTCCACTTT.

The CDR3 sequence: CASSQAQGFSYGYTF. Here the CDR3 DNA reads TGCGCCAGCAGCCAAGCTCAGGGGTTTAGTTATGGCTACACCTTC. The rearrangement joins TRBV4-1 to TRBJ1-2, with D possibly being TRBD1 (6 bases). This CDR3 region has 15 residues. CDR1 and CDR2 (germline): MGHRA, YSYEKL. V gave up 1 base and J gave up 5 bases, with 14 bases separating them.

This chain links TRBV7-6 with TRBJ2-3; D is unclear. Germline loops: CDR1 SGHVS, CDR2 FNYEAQ. CDR3 length: 16 amino acids. V was shortened by 4 bases and J by 1 base, with 15 bases between the two germline ends. The CDR3 DNA reads TGTGCCAGCAGCTCCCGTTTGGGTTTTCGCACAGATACGCAGTATTTT. Its protein is CASSSRLGFRTDTQYF.

The sample holds many counts of this clonotype. This sequence joins TRBV5-5 and TRBJ2-5; D is uncertain. V shed 0 bases and J shed 1 base, with 7 bases lying between them. Germline V lookup: CDR1 SGHKS, CDR2 YYEKEE (reference sequence). The CDR3 runs 14 residues. The CDR3 loop is CASSLGQLQETQYF. In DNA, the CDR3 is TGTGCCAGCAGCTTGGGCCAGCTCCAAGAGACCCAGTACTTC.

This clonotype was counted ten times or more. The genes are TRBV10-3 and TRBJ2-7; D not certain. This CDR3 is built from 12 residues. Germline V gene lookup returns CDR1 ENHRY and CDR2 SYGVKD. Trimming took off 3 bases at V and 2 bases at J, with 5 bases between the two ends. CDR3 DNA sequence: TGTGCCATCAGTGACTCGACCTACGAGCAGTACGTC. Amino acid sequence: CAISDSTYEQYV.

The chain links TRBV6-2 or TRBV6-3 to TRBJ2-6; 7 bases line up with TRBD1. Germline trimming cut 0 bases from V and 0 bases from J; bases unmatched to any gene: 14. CDR1 and CDR2 (germline): MNHEY, SVGEGT. The CDR3 covers 21 residues. Here the CDR3 reads CASSYSISSQGRSSGANVLTF. DNA of the CDR3: TGTGCCAGCAGTTACTCGATCTCTTCACAGGGGAGAAGCTCTGGGGCCAACGTCCTGACTTTC.

In the case of this clonotype: A much larger clone sits a single nucleotide away, making a read error possible. CDR3 DNA: TGTGCCAGCAGCCCCTCTCCGAATCCTCAGTTCTTC. Its protein product is CASSPSPNPQFF. The gene calls are TRBV7-8 and TRBJ2-1; D uncertain. The V gene lost 5 bases and the J gene lost 13 bases, with 15 bases spanning the gap. The CDR3 is 12 amino acids. The germline V gene has CDR1 SGHVS and CDR2 FQNEAQ.

The rearrangement uses TRBV12-5 and TRBJ1-2, with 7 bases that match TRBD1. Germline CDR1 and CDR2: LGHNT and FRNRAP. J gave up 4 bases and V 4 bases, and 6 bases lay outside the gene matches. CDR3 length: 14 amino acids. CDR3 in amino acids: CASGSSGGRYGYTF. The CDR3 DNA reads as TGTGCTAGTGGTTCCTCAGGGGGACGCTATGGCTACACCTTC. Full variable domain (rest looked up from reference TRBV12-5 and TRBJ1-2): DARVTQTPRHKVTEMGQEVTMRCQPILGHNTVFWYRQTMMQGLELLAYFRNRAPLDDSGMPKDRFSAEMPDATLATLKIQPSEPRDSAVYFCASGSSGGRYGYTFGSGTRLTVV.

The sample holds many counts of this clonotype. The chain combines TRBV14 with TRBJ1-1, with D hard to call. Germline values: CDR1 SGHDN, CDR2 FVKESK. The CDR3 has 13 residues. V was clipped by 0 bases and J by 7 bases, with 9 bases between them. The CDR3, as DNA: TGTGCCAGCAGCCAAGACAGAAAGTATGAAGCTTTCTTT. As protein: CASSQDRKYEAFF.

This clonotype was detected ten times or more. The chain uses TRBV7-3 and TRBJ2-5, with D perhaps TRBD2 (6 bases). Germline V gene data show CDR1 as SGHTA and CDR2 as FQGTGA. V lost 1 base and J 5 bases, leaving 11 bases between the germline ends. CDR3 size: 14 residues. The CDR3 protein is CASSLSGARETQYF. Here the CDR3 DNA reads TGTGCCAGCAGCTTAAGCGGGGCACGGGAGACCCAGTACTTC.

V and J are TRBV6-2 or TRBV6-3 and TRBJ1-1; D not certain. V was clipped by 5 bases and J by 4 bases, with 20 bases between them. The CDR3 extends over 16 amino acids. The germline V gene encodes CDR1 MNHEY and CDR2 SVGEGT. CDR3 amino acids: CASSDLGTTATTEAFF. The CDR3 DNA reads as TGTGCCAGCAGTGACCTTGGTACGACCGCTACCACTGAAGCTTTCTTT.